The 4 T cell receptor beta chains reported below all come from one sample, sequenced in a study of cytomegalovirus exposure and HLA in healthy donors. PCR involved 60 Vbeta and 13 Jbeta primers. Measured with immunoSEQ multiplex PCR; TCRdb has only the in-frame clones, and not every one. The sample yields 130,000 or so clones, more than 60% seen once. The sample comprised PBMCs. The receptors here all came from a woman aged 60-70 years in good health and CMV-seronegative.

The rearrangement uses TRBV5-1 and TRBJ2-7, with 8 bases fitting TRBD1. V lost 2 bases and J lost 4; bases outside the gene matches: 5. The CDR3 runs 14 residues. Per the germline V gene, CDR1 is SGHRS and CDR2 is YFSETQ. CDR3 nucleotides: TGCGCCAGCAGCTTAGGACAGGGATTATACGAGCAGTACTTC. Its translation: CASSLGQGLYEQYF.

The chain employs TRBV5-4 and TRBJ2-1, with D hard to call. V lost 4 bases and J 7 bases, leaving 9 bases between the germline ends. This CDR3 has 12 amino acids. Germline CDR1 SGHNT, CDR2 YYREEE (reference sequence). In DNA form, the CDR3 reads TGTGCCAGCAGCCCTACCCGGAATGAGCAGTTCTTC. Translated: CASSPTRNEQFF. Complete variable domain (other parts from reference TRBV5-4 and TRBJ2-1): ETGVTQSPTHLIKTRGQQVTLRCSSQSGHNTVSWYQQALGQGPQFIFQYYREEENGRGNFPPRFSGLQFPNYSSELNVNALELDDSALYLCASSPTRNEQFFGPGTRLTVL.

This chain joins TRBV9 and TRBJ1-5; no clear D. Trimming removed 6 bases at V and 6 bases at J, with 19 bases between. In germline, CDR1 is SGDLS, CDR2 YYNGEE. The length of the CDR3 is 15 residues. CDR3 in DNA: TGTGCCAGCAACCCCAGTGGCCTGGCGGGTCAGCCCCAGCATTTT. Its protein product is CASNPSGLAGQPQHF.

This CDR3 is CASSLDGREWSYEQYF. CDR3 in DNA: TGCGCCAGCAGCTTGGACGGGAGGGAATGGTCCTACGAGCAGTACTTC. The chain employs TRBV5-1 and TRBJ2-7; 8 bases are shared with TRBD2. The germline V gene encodes CDR1 SGHRS and CDR2 YFSETQ. V lost 0 bases and J lost 1; bases outside the gene matches: 6. The CDR3 covers 16 residues.